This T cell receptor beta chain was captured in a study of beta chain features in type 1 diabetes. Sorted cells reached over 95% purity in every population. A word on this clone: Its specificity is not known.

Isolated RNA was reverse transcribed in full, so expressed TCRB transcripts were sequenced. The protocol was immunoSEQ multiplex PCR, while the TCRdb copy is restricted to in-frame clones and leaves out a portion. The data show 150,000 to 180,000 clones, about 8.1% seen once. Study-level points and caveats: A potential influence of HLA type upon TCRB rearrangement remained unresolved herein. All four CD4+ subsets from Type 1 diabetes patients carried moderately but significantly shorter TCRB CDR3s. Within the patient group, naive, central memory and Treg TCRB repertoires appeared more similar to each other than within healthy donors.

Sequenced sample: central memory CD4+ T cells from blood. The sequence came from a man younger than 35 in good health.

CDR3: CAWRASGGRRTDTQYF. The CDR3 nucleotides are TGTGCCTGGAGGGCTAGCGGGGGCCGACGCACAGATACGCAGTATTTT. The V gene is TRBV30, the J gene TRBJ2-3; TRBD2 matches 10 bases. This CDR3 is 16 amino acids long. The germline CDR1 and CDR2 sequences are GTSNPN and SVGIG (reference sequence). V gave up 3 bases and J gave up 1 base; unmatched junction bases: 7.